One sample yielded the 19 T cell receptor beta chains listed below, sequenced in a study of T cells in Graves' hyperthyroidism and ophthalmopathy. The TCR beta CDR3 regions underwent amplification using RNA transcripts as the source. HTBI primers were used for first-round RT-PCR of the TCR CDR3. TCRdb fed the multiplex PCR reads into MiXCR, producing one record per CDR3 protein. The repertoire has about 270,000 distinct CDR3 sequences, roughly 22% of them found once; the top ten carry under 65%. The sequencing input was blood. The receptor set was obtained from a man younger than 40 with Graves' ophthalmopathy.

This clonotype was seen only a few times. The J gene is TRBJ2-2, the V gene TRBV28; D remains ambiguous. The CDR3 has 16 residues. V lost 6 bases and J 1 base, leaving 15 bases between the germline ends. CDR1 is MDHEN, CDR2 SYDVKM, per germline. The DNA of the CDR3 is TGTGCCAGCAGCCCGGGTGTGATTATGAACACCGGGGAGCTGTTTTTT. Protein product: CASSPGVIMNTGELFF.

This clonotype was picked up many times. The DNA of the CDR3 is TGCAGTGCTAGAGATTTCGGTCTGGCCGGGGAGCTGTTTTTT. Its translation is CSARDFGLAGELFF. This chain joins TRBV20-1 and TRBJ2-2; D uncertain. The germline V gene has CDR1 DFQATT and CDR2 SNEGSKA (reference sequence). Trimming stripped 0 bases from V and 6 bases from J, with 11 bases between. The CDR3 is 14 residues long.

The CDR3 bases are TGTGCCAGCAGGCCCCTAGGGAGGGAAACAGATACGCAGTATTTT. Its translation is CASRPLGRETDTQYF. V is TRBV27 and J is TRBJ2-3; 7 bases match TRBD2. Germline loops: CDR1 MNHEY, CDR2 SMNVEV (reference sequence). The CDR3 is made up of 15 amino acids. J lost 3 bases, V lost 6 bases, and 9 bases had no gene match.

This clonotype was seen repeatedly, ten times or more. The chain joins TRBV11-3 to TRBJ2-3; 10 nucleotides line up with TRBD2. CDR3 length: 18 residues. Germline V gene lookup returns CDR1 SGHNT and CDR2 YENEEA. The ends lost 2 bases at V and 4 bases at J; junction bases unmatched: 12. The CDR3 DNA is TGTGCCAGCAGCTTACTCCCGCGGACTAGCGGTCGTTCAGATACGCAGTATTTT. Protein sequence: CASSLLPRTSGRSDTQYF.

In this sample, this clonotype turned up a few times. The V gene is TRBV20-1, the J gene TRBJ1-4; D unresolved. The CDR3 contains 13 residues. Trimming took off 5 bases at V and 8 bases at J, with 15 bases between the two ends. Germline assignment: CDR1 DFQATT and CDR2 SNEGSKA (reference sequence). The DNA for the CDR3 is TGCAGTGCTCCCGGGCAGGTCGGAGAAAAACTGTTTTTT. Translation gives CSAPGQVGEKLFF.

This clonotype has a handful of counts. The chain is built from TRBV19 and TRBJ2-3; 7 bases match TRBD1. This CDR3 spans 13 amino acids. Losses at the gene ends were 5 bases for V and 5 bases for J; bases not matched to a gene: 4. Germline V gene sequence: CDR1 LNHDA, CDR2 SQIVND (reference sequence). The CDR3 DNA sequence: TGTGCCAGTAGTGCCACAGGGGTAGATACGCAGTATTTT. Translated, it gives CASSATGVDTQYF.

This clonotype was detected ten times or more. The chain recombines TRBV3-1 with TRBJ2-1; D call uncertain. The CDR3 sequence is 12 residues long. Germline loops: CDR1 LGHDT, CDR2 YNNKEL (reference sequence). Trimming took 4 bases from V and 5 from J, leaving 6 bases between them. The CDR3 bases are TGTGCCAGCAGCCTCACAGACAATGAGCAGTTCTTC. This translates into CASSLTDNEQFF.

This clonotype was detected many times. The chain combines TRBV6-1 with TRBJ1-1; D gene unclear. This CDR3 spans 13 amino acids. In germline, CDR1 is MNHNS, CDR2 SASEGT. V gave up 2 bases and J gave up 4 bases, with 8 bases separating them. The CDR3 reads CASSELQGTEAFF. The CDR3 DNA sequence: TGTGCCAGCAGTGAACTTCAAGGCACTGAAGCTTTCTTT.

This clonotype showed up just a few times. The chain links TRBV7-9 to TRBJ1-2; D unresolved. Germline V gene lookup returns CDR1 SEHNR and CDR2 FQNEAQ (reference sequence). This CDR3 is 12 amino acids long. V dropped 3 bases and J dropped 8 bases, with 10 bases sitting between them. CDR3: CASSLWSGGYTF. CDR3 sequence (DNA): TGTGCCAGCAGCTTGTGGAGCGGCGGCTACACCTTC.

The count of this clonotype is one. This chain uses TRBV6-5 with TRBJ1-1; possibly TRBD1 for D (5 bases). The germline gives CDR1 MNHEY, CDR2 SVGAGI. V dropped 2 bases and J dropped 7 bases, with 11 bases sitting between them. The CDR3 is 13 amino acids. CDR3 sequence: CASSYVSGGEAFF. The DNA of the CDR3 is TGTGCCAGCAGTTACGTCTCTGGGGGTGAAGCTTTCTTT.

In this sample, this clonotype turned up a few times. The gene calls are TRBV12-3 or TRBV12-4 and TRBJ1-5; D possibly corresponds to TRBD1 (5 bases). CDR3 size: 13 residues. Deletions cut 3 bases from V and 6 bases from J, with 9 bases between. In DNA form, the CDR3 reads TGTGCCAGCAGTTTTCAGGGACGTCAGCCCCAGCATTTT. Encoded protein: CASSFQGRQPQHF.

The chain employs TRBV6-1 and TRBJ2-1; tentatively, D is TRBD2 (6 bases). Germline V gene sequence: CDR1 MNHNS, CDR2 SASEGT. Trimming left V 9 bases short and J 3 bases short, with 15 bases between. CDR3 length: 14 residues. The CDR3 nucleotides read TGTGCCAGGATATCGGGACTCATCTACAATGAGCAGTTCTTC. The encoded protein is CARISGLIYNEQFF.

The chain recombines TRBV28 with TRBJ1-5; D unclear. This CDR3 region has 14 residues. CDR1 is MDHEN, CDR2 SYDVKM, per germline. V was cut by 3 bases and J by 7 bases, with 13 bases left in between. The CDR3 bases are TGTGCCAGCAGTTTTTTGGGTGGCGGCCAGCCCCAGCATTTT. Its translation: CASSFLGGGQPQHF. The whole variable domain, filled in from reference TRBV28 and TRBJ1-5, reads DVKVTQSSRYLVKRTGEKVFLECVQDMDHENMFWYRQDPGLGLRLIYFSYDVKMKEKGDIPEGYSVSREKKERFSLILESASTNQTSMYLCASSFLGGGQPQHFGDGTRLSIL.

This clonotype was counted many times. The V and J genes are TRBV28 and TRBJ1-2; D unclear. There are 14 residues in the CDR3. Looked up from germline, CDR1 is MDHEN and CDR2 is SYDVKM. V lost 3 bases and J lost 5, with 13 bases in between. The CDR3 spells CASSFLRRAYGYTF. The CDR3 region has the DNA TGTGCCAGCAGTTTTCTCAGAAGGGCTTATGGCTACACCTTC.

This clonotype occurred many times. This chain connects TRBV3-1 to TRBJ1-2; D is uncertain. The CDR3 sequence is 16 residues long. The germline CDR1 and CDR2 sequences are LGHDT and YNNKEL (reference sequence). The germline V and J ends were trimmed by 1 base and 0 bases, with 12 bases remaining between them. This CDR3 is CASSQGQLSSNYGYTF. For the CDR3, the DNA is TGTGCCAGCAGCCAAGGTCAACTGAGTTCTAACTATGGCTACACCTTC.

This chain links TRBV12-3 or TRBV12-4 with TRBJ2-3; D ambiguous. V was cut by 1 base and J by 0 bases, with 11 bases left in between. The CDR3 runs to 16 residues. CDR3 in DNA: TGTGCCAGCAGTTTAGTACCATTAACTAGCACAGATACGCAGTATTTT. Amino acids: CASSLVPLTSTDTQYF.

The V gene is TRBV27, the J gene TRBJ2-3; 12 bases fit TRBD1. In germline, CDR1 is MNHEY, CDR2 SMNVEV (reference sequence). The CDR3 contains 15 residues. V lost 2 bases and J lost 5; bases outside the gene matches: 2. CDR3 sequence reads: CASSLGTGGGDTQYF. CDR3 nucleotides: TGTGCCAGCAGTTTAGGGACAGGGGGCGGAGATACGCAGTATTTT.

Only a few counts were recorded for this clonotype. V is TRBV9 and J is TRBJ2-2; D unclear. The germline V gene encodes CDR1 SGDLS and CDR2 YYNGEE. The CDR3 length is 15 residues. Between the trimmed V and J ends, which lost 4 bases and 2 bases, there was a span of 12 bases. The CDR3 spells CASSQHGPNTGELFF. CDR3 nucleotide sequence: TGTGCCAGCAGCCAGCATGGGCCTAACACCGGGGAGCTGTTTTTT.

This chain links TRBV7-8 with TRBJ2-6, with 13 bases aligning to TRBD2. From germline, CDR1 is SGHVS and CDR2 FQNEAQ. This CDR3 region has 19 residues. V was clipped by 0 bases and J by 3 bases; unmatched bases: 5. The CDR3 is CASSLALGLAGDGANVLTF. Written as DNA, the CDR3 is TGTGCCAGCAGCTTAGCCCTCGGACTAGCGGGAGATGGGGCCAACGTCCTGACTTTC.